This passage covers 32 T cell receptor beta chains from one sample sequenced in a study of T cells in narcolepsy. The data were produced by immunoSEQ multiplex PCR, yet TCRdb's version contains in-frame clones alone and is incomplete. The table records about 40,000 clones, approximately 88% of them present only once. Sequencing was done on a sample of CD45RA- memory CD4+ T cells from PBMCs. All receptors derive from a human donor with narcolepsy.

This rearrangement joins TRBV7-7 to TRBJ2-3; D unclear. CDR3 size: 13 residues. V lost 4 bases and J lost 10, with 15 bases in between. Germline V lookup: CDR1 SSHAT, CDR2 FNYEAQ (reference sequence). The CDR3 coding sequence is TGTGCCAGCAGCTCCGGGTCAAGAAGTTCGCAGTATTTT. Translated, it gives CASSSGSRSSQYF.

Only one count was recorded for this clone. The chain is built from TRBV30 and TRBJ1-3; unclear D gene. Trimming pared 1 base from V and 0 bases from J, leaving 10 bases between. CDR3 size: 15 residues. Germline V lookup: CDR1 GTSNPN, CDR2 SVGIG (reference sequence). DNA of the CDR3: TGTGCCTGGAGTGGGACGGCCCTCTCTGGAAACACCATATATTTT. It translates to CAWSGTALSGNTIYF.

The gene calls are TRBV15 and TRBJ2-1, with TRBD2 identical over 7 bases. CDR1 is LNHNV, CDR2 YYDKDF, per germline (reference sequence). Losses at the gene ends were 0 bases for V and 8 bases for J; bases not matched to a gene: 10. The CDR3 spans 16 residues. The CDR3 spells CATSRETSGIGDEQFF. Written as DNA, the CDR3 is TGTGCCACCAGCAGAGAAACCAGCGGGATAGGCGATGAGCAGTTCTTC. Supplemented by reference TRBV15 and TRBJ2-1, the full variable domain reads DAMVIQNPRYQVTQFGKPVTLSCSQTLNHNVMYWYQQKSSQAPKLLFHYYDKDFNNEADTPDNFQSRRPNTSFCFLDIRSPGLGDTAMYLCATSRETSGIGDEQFFGPGTRLTVL.

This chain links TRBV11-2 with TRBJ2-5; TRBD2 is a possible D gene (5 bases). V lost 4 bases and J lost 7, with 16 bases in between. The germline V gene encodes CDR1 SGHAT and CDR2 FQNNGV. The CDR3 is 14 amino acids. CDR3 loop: CASSSKLGGGTQYF. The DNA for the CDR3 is TGTGCCAGCAGCTCCAAACTTGGAGGCGGGACCCAGTACTTC.

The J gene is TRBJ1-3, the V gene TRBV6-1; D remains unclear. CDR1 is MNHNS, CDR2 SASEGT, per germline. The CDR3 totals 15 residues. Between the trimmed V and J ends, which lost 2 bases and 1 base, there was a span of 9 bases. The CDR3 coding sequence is TGTGCCAGCAGTGAATCGGCAGTTTCTGGAAACACCATATATTTT. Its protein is CASSESAVSGNTIYF.

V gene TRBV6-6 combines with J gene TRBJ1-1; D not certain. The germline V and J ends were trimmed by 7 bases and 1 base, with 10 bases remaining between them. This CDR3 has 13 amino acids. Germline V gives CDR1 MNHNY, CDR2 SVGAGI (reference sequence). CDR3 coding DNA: TGTGCCAGCAACGACGTGGGGAACACTGAAGCTTTCTTT. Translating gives CASNDVGNTEAFF.

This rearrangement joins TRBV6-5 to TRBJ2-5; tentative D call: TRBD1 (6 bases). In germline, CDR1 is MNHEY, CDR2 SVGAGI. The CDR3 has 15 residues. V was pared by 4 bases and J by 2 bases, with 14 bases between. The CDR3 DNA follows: TGTGCCAGCAGTTCTCGTCGGGACACACAAGAGACCCAGTACTTC. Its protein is CASSSRRDTQETQYF.

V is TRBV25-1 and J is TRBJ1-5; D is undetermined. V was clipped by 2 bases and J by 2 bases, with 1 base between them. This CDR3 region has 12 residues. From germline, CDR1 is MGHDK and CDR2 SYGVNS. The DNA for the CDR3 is TGTGCCAGCAGTGAAGGCAATCAGCCCCAGCATTTT. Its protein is CASSEGNQPQHF.

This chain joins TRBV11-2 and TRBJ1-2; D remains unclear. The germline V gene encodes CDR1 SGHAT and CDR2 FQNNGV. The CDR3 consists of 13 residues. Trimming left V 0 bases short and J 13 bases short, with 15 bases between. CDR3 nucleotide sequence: TGTGCCAGCAGCTTAGATATCAGGATGGGAGGCACCTTC. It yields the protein CASSLDIRMGGTF.

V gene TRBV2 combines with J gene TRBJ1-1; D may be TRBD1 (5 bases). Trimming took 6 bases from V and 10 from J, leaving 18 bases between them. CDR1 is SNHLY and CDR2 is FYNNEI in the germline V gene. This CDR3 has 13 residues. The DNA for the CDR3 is TGTGCCAGCAGGGAGGGGCAGGGTTTTGGAGCTTTCTTT. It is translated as CASREGQGFGAFF.

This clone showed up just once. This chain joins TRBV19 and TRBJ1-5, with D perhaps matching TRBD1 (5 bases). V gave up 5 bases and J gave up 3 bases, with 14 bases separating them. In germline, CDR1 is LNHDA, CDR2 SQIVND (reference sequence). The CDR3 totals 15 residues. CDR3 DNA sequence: TGTGCCAGTAGTCCCCTTGACAGCGACAATCAGCCCCAGCATTTT. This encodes CASSPLDSDNQPQHF.

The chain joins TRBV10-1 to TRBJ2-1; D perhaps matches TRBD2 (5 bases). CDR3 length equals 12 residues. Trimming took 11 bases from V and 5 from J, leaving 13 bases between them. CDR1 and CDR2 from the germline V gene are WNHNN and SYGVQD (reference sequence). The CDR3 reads CAVRGLNNEQFF. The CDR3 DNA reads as TGCGCCGTCAGAGGACTGAACAATGAGCAGTTCTTC.

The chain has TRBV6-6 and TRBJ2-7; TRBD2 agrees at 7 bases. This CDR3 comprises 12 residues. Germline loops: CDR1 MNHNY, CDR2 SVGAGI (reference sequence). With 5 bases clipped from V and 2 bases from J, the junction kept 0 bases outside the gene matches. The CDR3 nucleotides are TGTGCCAGCAGTGGGGGGGCCTACGAGCAGTACTTC. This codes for CASSGGAYEQYF.

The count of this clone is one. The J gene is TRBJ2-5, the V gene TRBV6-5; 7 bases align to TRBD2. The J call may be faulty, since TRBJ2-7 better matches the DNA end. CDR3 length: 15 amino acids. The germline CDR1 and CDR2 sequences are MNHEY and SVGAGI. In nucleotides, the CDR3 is TGTGCCAGCAAGTCCCGGGGGAGGGTAACCTACGAGCAGTACTTC. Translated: CASKSRGRVTYEQYF.

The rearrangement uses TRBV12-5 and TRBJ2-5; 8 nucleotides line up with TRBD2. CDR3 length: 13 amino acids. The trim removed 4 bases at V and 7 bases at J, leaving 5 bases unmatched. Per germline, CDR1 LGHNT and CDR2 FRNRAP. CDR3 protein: CASGSYGGGTQYF. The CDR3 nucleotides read TGTGCTAGTGGTTCCTACGGGGGGGGGACCCAGTACTTC.

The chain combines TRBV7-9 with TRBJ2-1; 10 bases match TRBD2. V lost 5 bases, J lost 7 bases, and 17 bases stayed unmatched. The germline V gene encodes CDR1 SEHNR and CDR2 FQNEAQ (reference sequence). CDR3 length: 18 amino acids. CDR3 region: CASSLPWRLAGVLNEQFF. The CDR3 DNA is TGTGCCAGCAGCCTCCCCTGGCGTCTAGCGGGAGTATTGAATGAGCAGTTCTTC.

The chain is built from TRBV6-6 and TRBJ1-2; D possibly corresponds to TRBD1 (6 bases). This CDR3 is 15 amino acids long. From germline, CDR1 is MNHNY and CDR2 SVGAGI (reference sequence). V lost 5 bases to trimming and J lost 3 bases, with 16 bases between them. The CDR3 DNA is TGTGCCAGCAGTCGGATCCTACAGGGAGACTATGGCTACACCTTC. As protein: CASSRILQGDYGYTF.

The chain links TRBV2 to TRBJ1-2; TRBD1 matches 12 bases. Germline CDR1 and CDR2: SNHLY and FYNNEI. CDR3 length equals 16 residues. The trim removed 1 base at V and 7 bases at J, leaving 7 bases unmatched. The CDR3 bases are TGTGCCAGCAGTGAAGAGATTGGGACAGGGGGCTCTGGCTACACCTTC. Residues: CASSEEIGTGGSGYTF.

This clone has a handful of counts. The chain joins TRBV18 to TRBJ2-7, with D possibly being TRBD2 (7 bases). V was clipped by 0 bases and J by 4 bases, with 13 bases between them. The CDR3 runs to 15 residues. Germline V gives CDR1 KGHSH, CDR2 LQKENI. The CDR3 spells CASSPPGGLLYEQYF. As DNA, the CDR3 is TGTGCCAGCTCACCACCGGGGGGGCTCCTTTACGAGCAGTACTTC.

CDR3: CASSHKLAGVPEQYF. As DNA, the CDR3 is TGTGCCAGCAGCCATAAACTAGCGGGAGTCCCCGAGCAGTACTTC. The chain joins TRBV11-2 to TRBJ2-7, with 11 bases identical to TRBD2. Germline CDR1 and CDR2: SGHAT and FQNNGV. This CDR3 spans 15 amino acids. Germline trimming cut 5 bases from V and 6 bases from J; bases unmatched to any gene: 9.

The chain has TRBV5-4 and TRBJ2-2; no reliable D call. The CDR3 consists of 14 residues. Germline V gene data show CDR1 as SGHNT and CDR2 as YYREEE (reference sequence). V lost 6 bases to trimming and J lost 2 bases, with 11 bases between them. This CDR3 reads CASKGPENTGELFF. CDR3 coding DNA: TGTGCCAGCAAAGGGCCAGAAAACACCGGGGAGCTGTTTTTT.

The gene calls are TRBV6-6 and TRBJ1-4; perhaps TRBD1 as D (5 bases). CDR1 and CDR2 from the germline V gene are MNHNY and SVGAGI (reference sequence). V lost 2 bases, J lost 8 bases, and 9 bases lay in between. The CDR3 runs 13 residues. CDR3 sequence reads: CASSYRGGEKLFF. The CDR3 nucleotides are TGTGCCAGCAGTTACAGGGGAGGGGAAAAACTGTTTTTT.

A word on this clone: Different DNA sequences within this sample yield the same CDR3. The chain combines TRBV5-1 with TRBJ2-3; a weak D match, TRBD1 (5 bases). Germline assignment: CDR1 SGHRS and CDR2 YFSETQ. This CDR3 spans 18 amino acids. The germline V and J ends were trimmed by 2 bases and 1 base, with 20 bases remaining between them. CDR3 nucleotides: TGCGCCAGCAGCTTAGGGGATAGGGGCCCTCTAGGCACAGATACGCAGTATTTT. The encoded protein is CASSLGDRGPLGTDTQYF.

CDR3 bases: TGTGCCAGTAGATGGGGACAGAATCTCGGCTACACCTTC. This gives the protein CASRWGQNLGYTF. The chain employs TRBV19 and TRBJ1-2; 7 nucleotides align to TRBD1. The CDR3 is 13 amino acids. Looked up from germline, CDR1 is LNHDA and CDR2 is SQIVND (reference sequence). V trimming: 6 bases; J trimming: 8 bases; junction bases outside the gene matches: 9.

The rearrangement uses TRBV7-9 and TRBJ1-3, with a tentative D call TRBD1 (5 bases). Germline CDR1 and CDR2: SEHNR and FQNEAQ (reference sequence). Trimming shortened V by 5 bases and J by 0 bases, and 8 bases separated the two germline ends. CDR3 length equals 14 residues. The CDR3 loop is CASSPQGSGNTIYF. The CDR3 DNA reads TGTGCCAGCAGCCCTCAGGGCTCTGGAAACACCATATATTTT.

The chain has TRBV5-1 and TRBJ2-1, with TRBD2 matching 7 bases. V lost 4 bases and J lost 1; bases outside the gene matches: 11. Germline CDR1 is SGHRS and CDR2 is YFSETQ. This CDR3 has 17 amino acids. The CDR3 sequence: CASSPTVSGGSYNEQFF. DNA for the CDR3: TGCGCCAGCAGCCCGACCGTATCGGGGGGATCCTACAATGAGCAGTTCTTC.

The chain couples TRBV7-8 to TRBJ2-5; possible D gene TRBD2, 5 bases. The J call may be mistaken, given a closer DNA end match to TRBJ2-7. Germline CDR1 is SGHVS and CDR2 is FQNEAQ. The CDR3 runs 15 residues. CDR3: CASSLNAGRGHEQYF. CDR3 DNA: TGTGCCAGCAGCTTAAATGCCGGCCGGGGTCACGAGCAGTACTTC.

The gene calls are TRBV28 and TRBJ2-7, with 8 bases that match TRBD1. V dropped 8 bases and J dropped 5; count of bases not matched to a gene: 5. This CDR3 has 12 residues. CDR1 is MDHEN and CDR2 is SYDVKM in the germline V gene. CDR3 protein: CASGQGMDEQYF. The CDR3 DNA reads TGTGCCAGCGGACAGGGCATGGACGAGCAGTACTTC.

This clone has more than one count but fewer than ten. The CDR3 reads CASMGRLEKLFF. The CDR3 DNA reads TGTGCCAGCATGGGAAGGCTAGAAAAACTGTTTTTT. The J gene is TRBJ1-4, the V gene TRBV6-5; D is ambiguous. V was trimmed by 7 bases and J by 8 bases, leaving 11 bases between them. Germline CDR1 MNHEY, CDR2 SVGAGI. This CDR3 spans 12 amino acids.

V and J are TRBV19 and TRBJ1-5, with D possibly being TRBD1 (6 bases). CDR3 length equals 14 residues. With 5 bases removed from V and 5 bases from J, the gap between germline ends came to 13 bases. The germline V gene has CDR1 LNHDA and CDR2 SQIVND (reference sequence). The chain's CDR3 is CASSVRDKDQPQHF. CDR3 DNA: TGTGCCAGTAGTGTCCGGGACAAAGATCAGCCCCAGCATTTT.

For the CDR3, the DNA is TGTGCCAGTAGTATAGGGACAGGTCGTCAATATGAGCAGTTCTTC. Translated, it gives CASSIGTGRQYEQFF. The gene calls are TRBV19 and TRBJ2-1; TRBD1 agrees at 7 bases. CDR3 size: 15 residues. The V gene's germline CDR1 is LNHDA and CDR2 SQIVND (reference sequence). The J segment lost 8 bases and the V segment lost 1 base, leaving 8 bases of the junction unmatched.

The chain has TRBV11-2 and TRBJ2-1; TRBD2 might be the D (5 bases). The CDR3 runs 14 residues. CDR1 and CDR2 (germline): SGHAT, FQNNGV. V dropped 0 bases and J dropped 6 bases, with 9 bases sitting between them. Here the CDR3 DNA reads TGTGCCAGCAGCTTAGAACGGACTCTCAATGAGCAGTTCTTC. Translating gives CASSLERTLNEQFF.